The 8 T cell receptor beta chains listed next were all sequenced from one sample in a study of blood T cell repertoires in COVID-19 (dated by TCRdb to 2019 to 2021). Libraries were constructed by the immunoSEQ multiplex PCR assay. Not all clones reach the TCRdb copy of this immuneACCESS table, which keeps in-frame sequences only. Checked studies attribute under half of the gap to unresolved V genes and leave the rest unexplained. This sample comprises roughly 200,000 clones, 70% to 90% of them detected only once. Over 2.5% of the sample rests with the top ten. Source material: peripheral blood. Source of these receptors: a man aged 55 to 70 with acute or convalescent COVID-19.

This clone was seen a single time. The CDR3 nucleotides read TGTGCCAGTAGCACAGGGCTTGGCTACACCTTC. Protein sequence: CASSTGLGYTF. The chain couples TRBV19 to TRBJ1-2, with D perhaps TRBD1 (6 bases). V was cut by 6 bases and J by 7 bases, with 9 bases left in between. The germline V gene has CDR1 LNHDA and CDR2 SQIVND (reference sequence). The CDR3 runs to 11 residues.

The chain joins TRBV9 to TRBJ1-1, with 8 bases matching TRBD1. Germline trimming cut 2 bases from V and 4 bases from J; bases unmatched to any gene: 4. This CDR3 region has 14 residues. The germline gives CDR1 SGDLS, CDR2 YYNGEE. The DNA for the CDR3 is TGTGCCAGCAGCGTCAGGGGGCAGAGCACTGAAGCTTTCTTT. Translated, it gives CASSVRGQSTEAFF.

This clone was counted only a few times. The rearrangement uses TRBV20-1 and TRBJ2-1; TRBD2 is a possible D gene (6 bases). Per the germline V gene, CDR1 is DFQATT and CDR2 is SNEGSKA (reference sequence). With 3 bases removed from V and 3 bases from J, the gap between germline ends came to 12 bases. This CDR3 has 14 amino acids. CDR3 in DNA: TGCAGTGCTAGTTCGGGACTTCGCTACAATGAGCAGTTCTTC. Amino acid sequence: CSASSGLRYNEQFF.

This clone was found once. J is TRBJ2-6 and V is TRBV7-8; 7 bases agree with TRBD2. The CDR3 consists of 17 residues. The ends lost 2 bases at V and 2 bases at J; junction bases unmatched: 6. Germline CDR1 SGHVS, CDR2 FQNEAQ. CDR3 bases: TGTGCCAGCAGCTTACGGTTCCGGGAGGCTGGGGCCAACGTCCTGACTTTC. This sequence encodes CASSLRFREAGANVLTF.

This chain links TRBV25-1 with TRBJ1-4; 8 bases are shared with TRBD1. V dropped 5 bases and J dropped 6; count of bases not matched to a gene: 5. The CDR3 spans 14 residues. Germline CDR1 MGHDK, CDR2 SYGVNS. The CDR3 DNA reads TGTGCCAGCAGTCCCGGGACAGGTGATGAAAAACTGTTTTTT. Amino acids: CASSPGTGDEKLFF.

This clone was seen a single time. This chain joins TRBV19 and TRBJ2-4; 12 bases fit TRBD2. Looked up from germline, CDR1 is LNHDA and CDR2 is SQIVND (reference sequence). This CDR3 has 15 residues. After removal of 8 bases from V and 8 bases from J, the junction contained 10 bases not matched to a gene. The CDR3 is CASGSTSGSGYIQYF. The CDR3 DNA reads as TGTGCCAGTGGATCGACTAGCGGGAGCGGTTACATTCAGTACTTC.

Points on this clone: At one end the junction does not follow the germline gene, possibly because of a read error. The CDR3 reads CASSRGQGGTGELFF. In DNA, the CDR3 is TGTGCTAGCAGCCGTGGACAGGGGGGGACCGGGGAGCTGTTTTTT. The chain couples TRBV7-7 to TRBJ2-2; 10 bases match TRBD1. Germline CDR1 reads SSHAT; CDR2 reads FNYEAQ (reference sequence). The CDR3 spans 15 residues.

This chain joins TRBV28 and TRBJ1-2; no clear D. The CDR3 runs to 13 residues. Germline V lookup: CDR1 MDHEN, CDR2 SYDVKM. The V end lost 1 base, the J end lost 6 bases, and 9 bases lay between the germline ends. The CDR3 nucleotides read TGTGCCAGCAGTTTATTCTACAGACATGGCTACACCTTC. Translating it yields CASSLFYRHGYTF.